A single TCR beta chain is shown here with its context. Antigen: not known. Amplification targeted TCR beta CDR3 regions from RNA transcripts. The HTBI set primed first-round TCR CDR3 RT-PCR. TCRdb reprocessed the multiplex PCR reads with MiXCR, giving one entry per CDR3 protein. The sample carries 540,000 or so distinct CDR3 sequences, 40% to 55% recorded once. This entry is derived from a study of T cells in Graves' hyperthyroidism and ophthalmopathy. After removal of 0 bases from V and 4 bases from J, the junction contained 8 bases not matched to a gene. CDR3 length: 16 amino acids. The V gene's germline CDR1 is SGDLS and CDR2 YYNGEE. Exclusion of patients followed from uncontrolled infection, other autoimmune disease, pregnancy or lactation. General study results and limits: Ophthalmopathy was identified by the model a median about 6 months ahead of onset. Within blood appeared most thyroid clonotypes that had expanded above 0.001. From stable hyperthyroidism, ophthalmopathy was separated by a 13 V-J model.

The V gene is TRBV9, the J gene TRBJ2-5, with TRBD2 matching over 8 bases. This receptor was taken from an adult woman with Graves' disease, either hyperthyroidism or ophthalmopathy (not recorded which). The sequenced sample was peripheral blood or thyroid tissue (not recorded which). CDR3 DNA: TGTGCCAGCAGCGTAGGTTTTGGACTAGCACTAGAGACCCAGTACTTC. Its translation is CASSVGFGLALETQYF.